The 26 T cell receptor beta chains below come from one sample, sequenced in a study of shared clonotypes between healthy human individuals. Produced via immunoSEQ multiplex PCR; TCRdb's table is partial and in-frame only. Counted here are some 2 million clones, just under 95% occurring once; the ten biggest clones make up roughly 1%. Naive-designated CD8 cells lacked CD45RO, were positively enriched for CCR7, and omitted terminally differentiated effector memory CD45RA+ cells. Sequencing was done on a sample of naive CD8+ T cells sorted from blood. Receptors originate from a man aged 18 to 35 in good health.

V is TRBV7-3 and J is TRBJ2-3; possibly TRBD2 for D (5 bases). Germline values: CDR1 SGHTA, CDR2 FQGTGA. This CDR3 has 13 residues. V gave up 2 bases and J gave up 5 bases, with 8 bases separating them. The chain's CDR3 is CASSLYGIDTQYF. The CDR3 nucleotides are TGTGCCAGCAGCTTATACGGGATAGATACGCAGTATTTT.

This clone was observed once. The CDR3 here is CASSLGGGGNTIYF. CDR3 bases: TGTGCCAGCAGCTTGGGAGGGGGAGGAAACACCATATATTTT. The chain combines TRBV5-5 with TRBJ1-3, with a weak D call TRBD1 (6 bases). CDR1 and CDR2 from the germline V gene are SGHKS and YYEKEE (reference sequence). V shed 0 bases and J shed 4 bases, with 8 bases lying between them. This CDR3 comprises 14 residues.

The chain combines TRBV6-6 with TRBJ1-6; D uncertain. The CDR3 covers 16 residues. Between the trimmed V and J ends, which lost 5 bases and 4 bases, there was a span of 15 bases. Germline values: CDR1 MNHNY, CDR2 SVGAGI (reference sequence). Here the CDR3 DNA reads TGTGCCAGCAGTCACCCCACCGACCTTTATAATTCACCCCTCCACTTT. It specifies CASSHPTDLYNSPLHF.

The chain has TRBV5-4 and TRBJ1-1, with 9 bases lining up with TRBD1. The CDR3 runs to 12 residues. V trimming: 4 bases; J trimming: 8 bases; junction bases outside the gene matches: 3. Germline CDR1 is SGHNT and CDR2 is YYREEE (reference sequence). CDR3: CASSTDRGEAFF. In DNA form, the CDR3 reads TGTGCCAGCAGCACCGACAGGGGGGAAGCTTTCTTT.

The chain employs TRBV5-4 and TRBJ2-7; D remains ambiguous. Germline V lookup: CDR1 SGHNT, CDR2 YYREEE (reference sequence). The CDR3 has 13 residues. The ends were cut back, 4 bases at V and 0 bases at J, with 8 bases in the middle. In DNA, the CDR3 is TGTGCCAGCAGCCTTCAGCCCTCCTACGAGCAGTACTTC. It encodes CASSLQPSYEQYF.

V usage is TRBV7-9 and J usage is TRBJ1-4; D gene ambiguous. Trimming took 5 bases from V and 1 from J, leaving 11 bases between them. The CDR3 runs to 15 residues. Germline CDR1 and CDR2: SEHNR and FQNEAQ (reference sequence). The CDR3 DNA is TGTGCCAGCAGCCTTCCGTCTGGAACTAATGAAAAACTGTTTTTT. This codes for CASSLPSGTNEKLFF. Full variable domain (outside the CDR3, taken from reference TRBV7-9 and TRBJ1-4): DTGVSQNPRHKITKRGQNVTFRCDPISEHNRLYWYRQTLGQGPEFLTYFQNEAQLEKSRLLSDRFSAERPKGSFSTLEIQRTEQGDSAMYLCASSLPSGTNEKLFFGSGTQLSVL.

The chain combines TRBV4-1 with TRBJ2-3; 11 bases align to TRBD2. The CDR3 has 16 amino acids. Unmatched junction bases numbered 2, after V lost 1 base and J lost 2 bases. The germline CDR1 and CDR2 sequences are MGHRA and YSYEKL. The CDR3 coding sequence is TGCGCCAGCAGCCAAGGGACTAGCGGGTACACAGATACGCAGTATTTT. Its protein product is CASSQGTSGYTDTQYF.

V and J are TRBV30 and TRBJ1-2; D is unresolved. Trimming removed 2 bases at V and 1 base at J, with 11 bases between. The germline V gene has CDR1 GTSNPN and CDR2 SVGIG (reference sequence). CDR3 size: 14 residues. The CDR3 protein is CAWSWTSSNYGYTF. The CDR3 DNA reads as TGTGCCTGGAGTTGGACGTCAAGTAACTATGGCTACACCTTC.

The rearrangement links TRBV14 to TRBJ2-3; unclear D gene. CDR3 size: 15 residues. Deletions cut 2 bases from V and 2 bases from J, with 11 bases between. From germline, CDR1 is SGHDN and CDR2 FVKESK. CDR3 nucleotides: TGTGCCAGCAGCCAAAGGCTGGCTACCACAGATACGCAGTATTTT. Translated: CASSQRLATTDTQYF.

This rearrangement joins TRBV7-9 to TRBJ2-7; 12 bases are a match to TRBD2. Germline V gives CDR1 SEHNR, CDR2 FQNEAQ (reference sequence). The CDR3 spans 18 residues. J lost 0 bases, V lost 0 bases, and 6 bases had no gene match. CDR3 nucleotide sequence: TGTGCCAGCAGCTTAGCGCTAGCGGGAGGGCCGAGCTCCTACGAGCAGTACTTC. It translates to CASSLALAGGPSSYEQYF. The full variable domain, completed using reference TRBV7-9 and TRBJ2-7, is DTGVSQNPRHKITKRGQNVTFRCDPISEHNRLYWYRQTLGQGPEFLTYFQNEAQLEKSRLLSDRFSAERPKGSFSTLEIQRTEQGDSAMYLCASSLALAGGPSSYEQYFGPGTRLTVT.

As to this clone: Other DNA sequences of this sample code for an identical CDR3. The genes are TRBV9 and TRBJ1-3; D may be TRBD1 (5 bases). V shed 0 bases and J shed 4 bases, with 5 bases lying between them. CDR3 length equals 13 residues. The germline gives CDR1 SGDLS, CDR2 YYNGEE. The chain's CDR3 is CASSVGDGNTIYF. CDR3 DNA: TGTGCCAGCAGCGTAGGGGACGGAAACACCATATATTTT.

In this sample, this clone turned up many times. This chain uses TRBV27 with TRBJ1-5, with D possibly matching TRBD1 (5 bases). This CDR3 has 15 residues. Germline assignment: CDR1 MNHEY and CDR2 SMNVEV (reference sequence). Trimming stripped 5 bases from V and 5 bases from J, with 16 bases between. Here the CDR3 DNA reads TGTGCCAGCAGTCCCAGGGTCTTCTCCCATCAGCCCCAGCATTTT. Translation gives CASSPRVFSHQPQHF.

This clone occurred once. The CDR3 loop reads CASTQGREGHNEQFF. In nucleotides, the CDR3 is TGTGCCAGCACCCAGGGTAGGGAGGGCCACAATGAGCAGTTCTTC. The chain combines TRBV7-9 with TRBJ2-1, with 7 bases fitting TRBD2. Per germline, CDR1 SEHNR and CDR2 FQNEAQ (reference sequence). This CDR3 comprises 15 residues. V lost 7 bases and J lost 5; bases outside the gene matches: 11.

J is TRBJ2-3 and V is TRBV9; D call uncertain. The CDR3 totals 15 residues. Deletions cut 3 bases from V and 0 bases from J, with 11 bases between. Germline CDR1 SGDLS, CDR2 YYNGEE. In nucleotides, the CDR3 is TGTGCCAGCAGCGCCCGACTGGGGAGCACAGATACGCAGTATTTT. It is translated as CASSARLGSTDTQYF.

The chain links TRBV6-5 to TRBJ2-1, with D hard to call. CDR3 length equals 13 residues. Trimming took off 0 bases at V and 9 bases at J, with 9 bases between the two ends. In germline, CDR1 is MNHEY, CDR2 SVGAGI. CDR3 in amino acids: CASSYSVLGEQFF. The DNA of the CDR3 is TGTGCCAGCAGTTACTCAGTTCTGGGTGAGCAGTTCTTC.

The chain carries TRBV7-9 and TRBJ2-7; a weak D match, TRBD1 (5 bases). This CDR3 region has 15 residues. Germline V lookup: CDR1 SEHNR, CDR2 FQNEAQ (reference sequence). Trimming pared 4 bases from V and 0 bases from J, leaving 13 bases between. This chain's CDR3 is CASSSPDTNSYEQYF. DNA of the CDR3: TGTGCCAGCAGCTCCCCGGACACTAACTCCTACGAGCAGTACTTC.

The rearrangement links TRBV19 to TRBJ2-7; 7 bases agree with TRBD1. CDR3 size: 14 residues. V lost 5 bases and J lost 3; bases outside the gene matches: 7. CDR1 is LNHDA, CDR2 SQIVND, per germline (reference sequence). This chain's CDR3 is CASSYRQGSYEQYF. The CDR3, as DNA: TGTGCCAGTAGTTACCGACAGGGTAGCTACGAGCAGTACTTC.

The V gene is TRBV29-1, the J gene TRBJ2-1; TRBD2 aligns across 11 bases. CDR1 is SQVTM and CDR2 is ANQGSEA in the germline V gene. Trimming took 3 bases from V and 7 from J; bases not matched to a gene: 8. The CDR3 has 15 residues. CDR3 bases: TGCAGCGTTGAGATGAGACTAGCGGGGATTAATGAGCAGTTCTTC. Protein: CSVEMRLAGINEQFF.

The rearrangement joins TRBV27 to TRBJ2-7; TRBD2 matches at 9 bases. V lost 6 bases, J lost 4 bases, and 4 bases stayed unmatched. CDR1 is MNHEY, CDR2 SMNVEV, per germline (reference sequence). The CDR3 runs 13 residues. The CDR3 DNA reads as TGTGCCAGCAGCCTAGCGGGGTGGTACGAGCAGTACTTC. Translating it yields CASSLAGWYEQYF.

The chain joins TRBV19 to TRBJ2-1; 9 nucleotides match TRBD1. After removal of 2 bases from V and 8 bases from J, the junction contained 7 bases not matched to a gene. This CDR3 comprises 15 residues. Germline loops: CDR1 LNHDA, CDR2 SQIVND (reference sequence). The CDR3, as DNA: TGTGCCAGTAGTATATTGGGGACAGGGACTGATGAGCAGTTCTTC. It encodes CASSILGTGTDEQFF.

In DNA form, the CDR3 reads TGTGCCAGCAGTGAGACCTCGGGTGGGGCCAACGTCCTGACTTTC. It encodes CASSETSGGANVLTF. The chain employs TRBV27 and TRBJ2-6; D gene unclear. The germline V gene encodes CDR1 MNHEY and CDR2 SMNVEV (reference sequence). The germline V and J ends were trimmed by 5 bases and 3 bases, with 11 bases remaining between them. This CDR3 has 15 amino acids.

This chain links TRBV5-6 with TRBJ2-7; the D gene is possibly TRBD2 (7 bases). CDR3 length: 14 residues. The ends were cut back, 7 bases at V and 0 bases at J, with 14 bases in the middle. Germline CDR1 SGHDT, CDR2 YYEEEE. The CDR3 is CASEAGAISYEQYF. The DNA for the CDR3 is TGTGCCAGCGAGGCGGGGGCCATCTCCTACGAGCAGTACTTC.

This clone was seen just once. The chain links TRBV30 to TRBJ1-2; D may be TRBD1 (6 bases). CDR1 and CDR2 (germline): GTSNPN, SVGIG (reference sequence). The V and J ends lost 7 bases and 6 bases respectively, with 15 bases between them. CDR3 length: 12 amino acids. CDR3 sequence: CASKRGADGYTF. The CDR3 DNA reads as TGTGCCTCGAAGAGGGGGGCGGATGGCTACACCTTC.

The CDR3 nucleotides are TGTGCCAGCAGTTACTACGGGAGTGGGGAGACCCAGTACTTC. Encoded protein: CASSYYGSGETQYF. The V gene is TRBV6-5, the J gene TRBJ2-5; perhaps TRBD2 as D (6 bases). Trimming took off 1 base at V and 5 bases at J, with 11 bases between the two ends. This CDR3 has 14 amino acids. Per germline, CDR1 MNHEY and CDR2 SVGAGI.

J is TRBJ2-1 and V is TRBV20-1; TRBD1 is a possible D gene (6 bases). Germline V gives CDR1 DFQATT, CDR2 SNEGSKA (reference sequence). This CDR3 region has 11 residues. The CDR3 region is CTEGGLWEQFF. The CDR3 DNA reads as TGCACGGAAGGGGGTCTATGGGAGCAGTTCTTC.

V gene TRBV6-5 combines with J gene TRBJ2-3, with 7 bases lining up with TRBD1. This CDR3 is built from 13 residues. The germline V gene encodes CDR1 MNHEY and CDR2 SVGAGI. V trimming: 4 bases; J trimming: 4 bases; junction bases outside the gene matches: 2. The chain's CDR3 is CASSWTGPDTQYF. In DNA, the CDR3 is TGTGCCAGCAGTTGGACAGGTCCAGATACGCAGTATTTT.